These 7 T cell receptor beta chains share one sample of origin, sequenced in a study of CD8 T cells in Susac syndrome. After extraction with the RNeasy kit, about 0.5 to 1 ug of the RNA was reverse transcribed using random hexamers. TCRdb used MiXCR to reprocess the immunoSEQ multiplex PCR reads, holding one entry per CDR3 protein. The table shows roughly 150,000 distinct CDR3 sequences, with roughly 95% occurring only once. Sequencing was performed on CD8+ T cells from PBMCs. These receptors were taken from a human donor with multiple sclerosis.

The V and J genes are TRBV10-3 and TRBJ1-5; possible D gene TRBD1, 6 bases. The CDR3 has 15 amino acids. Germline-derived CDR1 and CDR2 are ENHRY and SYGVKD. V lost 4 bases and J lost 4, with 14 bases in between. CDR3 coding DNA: TGTGCCATCAGTGTGGGGGAGGGGGGGAATCAGCCCCAGCATTTT. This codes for CAISVGEGGNQPQHF.

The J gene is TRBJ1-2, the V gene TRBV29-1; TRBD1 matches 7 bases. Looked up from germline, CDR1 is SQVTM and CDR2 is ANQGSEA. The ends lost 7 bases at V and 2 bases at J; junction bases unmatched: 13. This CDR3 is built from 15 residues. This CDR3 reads CSATLRDSKNYGYTF. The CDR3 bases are TGCAGCGCGACCCTCCGGGACAGCAAAAACTATGGCTACACCTTC.

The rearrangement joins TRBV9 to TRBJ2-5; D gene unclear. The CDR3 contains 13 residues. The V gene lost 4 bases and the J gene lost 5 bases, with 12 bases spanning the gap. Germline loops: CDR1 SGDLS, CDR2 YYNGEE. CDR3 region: CASSISPGETQYF. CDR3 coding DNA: TGTGCCAGCAGCATCTCCCCTGGGGAGACCCAGTACTTC.

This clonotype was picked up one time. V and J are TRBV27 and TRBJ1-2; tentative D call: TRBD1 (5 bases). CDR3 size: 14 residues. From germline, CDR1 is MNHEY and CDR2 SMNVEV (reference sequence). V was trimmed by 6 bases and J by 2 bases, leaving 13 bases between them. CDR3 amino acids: CASSPENRNYGYTF. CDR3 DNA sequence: TGTGCCAGCAGCCCCGAAAACAGGAACTATGGCTACACCTTC.

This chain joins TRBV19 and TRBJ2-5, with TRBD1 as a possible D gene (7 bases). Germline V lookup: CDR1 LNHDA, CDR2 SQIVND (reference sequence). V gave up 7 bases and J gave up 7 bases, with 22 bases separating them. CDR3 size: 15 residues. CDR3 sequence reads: CASTTVRTGAGTQYF. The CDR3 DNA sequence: TGTGCCAGTACCACTGTAAGGACAGGAGCGGGGACCCAGTACTTC.

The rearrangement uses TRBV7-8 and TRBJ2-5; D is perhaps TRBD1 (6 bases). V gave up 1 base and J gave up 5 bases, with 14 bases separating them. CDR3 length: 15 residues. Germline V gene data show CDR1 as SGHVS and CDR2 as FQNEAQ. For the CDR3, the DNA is TGTGCCAGCAGCTTAGGCCCAGGGGAGTCGGAGACCCAGTACTTC. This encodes CASSLGPGESETQYF.

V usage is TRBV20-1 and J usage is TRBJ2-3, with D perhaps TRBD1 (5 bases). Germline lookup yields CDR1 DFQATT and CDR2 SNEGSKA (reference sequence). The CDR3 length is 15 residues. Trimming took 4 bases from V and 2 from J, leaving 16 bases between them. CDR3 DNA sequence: TGCAGTGCTATGGCAGGGTTCTTGTCCACAGATACGCAGTATTTT. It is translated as CSAMAGFLSTDTQYF.